This entry lists 30 T cell receptor beta chains sequenced from one sample in a study of CXCR3-negative and CXCR3-positive naive CD8 T cells. UMI-labeled 5' RACE TRB cDNA libraries were prepared from the cells. Reanalyzing the 5' RACE reads, TCRdb keeps one entry per CDR3 protein, without DNA. The listing records 30,000 to 40,000 distinct CDR3 sequences. The material sequenced was memory CD8+ T cells from blood. Every receptor here comes from a human donor in good health. Some clones in this sample may be carry-over from other donors' samples.

The chain couples TRBV29-1 to TRBJ1-2; TCRdb selects TRBD1, and the lack of DNA leaves this call unchecked. The germline V gene has CDR1 SQVTM and CDR2 ANQGSEA. This CDR3 comprises 13 residues. The CDR3 loop reads CSGAGGSNYGYTF.

V gene TRBV30 combines with J gene TRBJ1-2. This CDR3 comprises 17 residues. Germline-derived CDR1 and CDR2 are GTSNPN and SVGIG (reference sequence). The CDR3 loop reads CAWSDAERRLANYGYTF.

J is TRBJ2-2 and V is TRBV2; the TCRdb D gene call, TRBD1, has no DNA to confirm it. Germline V gene data show CDR1 as SNHLY and CDR2 as FYNNEI. This CDR3 contains 18 residues. This CDR3 is CASGGAGDAPLITGELFF.

The rearrangement uses TRBV4-3 and TRBJ2-7; there is no DNA to check the TCRdb D call of TRBD1. Germline CDR1 is LGHNA and CDR2 is YSLEER. CDR3 length: 15 amino acids. CDR3 loop: CASTQESPGAYEQYF.

V is TRBV28 and J is TRBJ1-2; TCRdb lists TRBD1, though no DNA is available to test this call. Germline CDR1 reads MDHEN; CDR2 reads SYDVKM. The CDR3 is made up of 11 amino acids. CDR3 residues: CATASGSSYTF.

The J gene is TRBJ2-3, the V gene TRBV6-5; TCRdb lists TRBD2, though no DNA is available to test this call. Germline V gene sequence: CDR1 MNHEY, CDR2 SVGAGI. This CDR3 comprises 18 residues. The CDR3 region is CASSYSLGAGYPTDTQYF.

The rearrangement joins TRBV13 to TRBJ2-7; TCRdb designates TRBD1, a call that cannot be tested without DNA. This CDR3 spans 15 amino acids. Germline CDR1 and CDR2: PRHDT and FYEKMQ (reference sequence). The CDR3 region is CASSSRDLPIYEQYF.

The chain employs TRBV18 and TRBJ2-5. The CDR3 has 14 amino acids. The V gene's germline CDR1 is KGHSH and CDR2 LQKENI. CDR3 residues: CASSPYFAEETQYF.

The chain links TRBV10-2 to TRBJ2-3. Germline CDR1 reads WSHSY; CDR2 reads SAAADI. CDR3 length: 15 residues. CDR3 region: CASSDGFGVPDTQYF.

This chain uses TRBV7-9 with TRBJ2-7; TCRdb outputs TRBD2, but without DNA this stays unchecked. CDR3 length: 14 amino acids. Germline assignment: CDR1 SEHNR and CDR2 FQNEAQ (reference sequence). The CDR3 sequence is CASSGRTATYEQYF.

The rearrangement uses TRBV20-1 and TRBJ2-7. This CDR3 comprises 12 residues. Germline V gene lookup returns CDR1 DFQATT and CDR2 SNEGSKA (reference sequence). CDR3 loop: CSARGAYYEQYF.

V and J are TRBV29-1 and TRBJ2-7; the TRBD2 assignment by TCRdb is unverifiable without DNA. The germline V gene encodes CDR1 SQVTM and CDR2 ANQGSEA. The CDR3 is 15 residues long. The CDR3 here is CSVVPGTSVSYEQYF.

This chain links TRBV28 with TRBJ2-5; TCRdb reports TRBD2, a call that lacks DNA to check it against. This CDR3 contains 17 residues. The germline V gene encodes CDR1 MDHEN and CDR2 SYDVKM. The CDR3 reads CASSLYLAGEAQETQYF.

The rearrangement uses TRBV10-3 and TRBJ2-1. The germline V gene has CDR1 ENHRY and CDR2 SYGVKD. This CDR3 has 15 amino acids. The CDR3 here is CGISVIGGSYNEQFF.

The J gene is TRBJ2-3, the V gene TRBV5-8; there is no DNA to check the TCRdb D call of TRBD1. Germline V gives CDR1 SGHTS, CDR2 YDEGEE. This CDR3 spans 15 amino acids. CDR3 in amino acids: CASSPGQGVTDTQYF.

The chain has TRBV4-2 and TRBJ1-4. The CDR3 covers 14 residues. Germline V gives CDR1 LGHNA, CDR2 YNFKEQ. CDR3: CASSQEEVDEKLFF.

V is TRBV29-1 and J is TRBJ2-3. The CDR3 is 12 residues long. Germline V gene sequence: CDR1 SQVTM, CDR2 ANQGSEA. The CDR3 loop is CSVEIGGDTQYF.

This chain connects TRBV2 to TRBJ2-7; TCRdb names TRBD1, which stays unverified in the absence of DNA. The germline gives CDR1 SNHLY, CDR2 FYNNEI. The CDR3 length is 15 residues. CDR3 amino acids: CASSERTGAFYEQYF.

The V and J genes are TRBV28 and TRBJ2-5. This CDR3 region has 12 residues. Germline-derived CDR1 and CDR2 are MDHEN and SYDVKM. The CDR3 reads CASSLNLETQYF.

The chain links TRBV7-8 to TRBJ2-3; TCRdb's D call, TRBD2, is unchecked because there is no DNA. CDR1 is SGHVS and CDR2 is FQNEAQ in the germline V gene. CDR3 length equals 16 residues. The CDR3 here is CASSSWTSGVTDTQYF.

V usage is TRBV15 and J usage is TRBJ2-5. The CDR3 is made up of 16 amino acids. Germline V lookup: CDR1 LNHNV, CDR2 YYDKDF (reference sequence). CDR3 in amino acids: CATSREARFYQETQYF.

V and J are TRBV14 and TRBJ2-7; TCRdb outputs TRBD2, but without DNA this stays unchecked. Germline assignment: CDR1 SGHDN and CDR2 FVKESK. The CDR3 is made up of 15 amino acids. This CDR3 reads CASSQDAASVYEQYF.

V and J are TRBV5-1 and TRBJ1-2; the D call of TRBD1 rests on TCRdb alone, since no DNA is present to check it. The CDR3 has 17 residues. Looked up from germline, CDR1 is SGHRS and CDR2 is YFSETQ. CDR3 sequence: CASSSSGTPGVNYGYTF.

V and J are TRBV7-2 and TRBJ2-7; checking the TCRdb D call of TRBD2 is not possible without DNA. The CDR3 consists of 16 residues. Germline V gene data show CDR1 as SGHTA and CDR2 as FQGNSA. CDR3 sequence: CASSSLPGLPRYEQYF.

This sequence joins TRBV12-3 or TRBV12-4 and TRBJ2-5; TCRdb reports TRBD1, a call that lacks DNA to check it against. CDR3 length: 14 amino acids. The CDR3 loop reads CASSLRDSQETQYF.

The rearrangement links TRBV12-3 or TRBV12-4 to TRBJ2-1. The CDR3 contains 17 residues. Here the CDR3 reads CASSTISEPVSYNEQFF.

The chain joins TRBV6-2 or TRBV6-3 to TRBJ2-2; TCRdb proposes TRBD1, but this gene call is untestable without DNA. This CDR3 contains 16 residues. In germline, CDR1 is MNHEY, CDR2 SVGEGT. CDR3 sequence reads: CASEIGGARDTGELFF.

The chain couples TRBV28 to TRBJ2-7; TCRdb proposes TRBD1, but this gene call is untestable without DNA. Germline CDR1 and CDR2: MDHEN and SYDVKM. The CDR3 covers 15 residues. CDR3 amino acids: CASTRPGQGIYEQYF.

The chain has TRBV4-3 and TRBJ2-7; TCRdb proposes TRBD2, but this gene call is untestable without DNA. This CDR3 region has 17 residues. Looked up from germline, CDR1 is LGHNA and CDR2 is YSLEER. The CDR3 loop is CASSQDVAGLSSYEQYF.

The CDR3 loop is CSVVSSGAYEQYF. This chain uses TRBV29-1 with TRBJ2-7. The CDR3 covers 13 residues. CDR1 and CDR2 (germline): SQVTM, ANQGSEA.